This TCR beta chain was identified during a study of cytomegalovirus exposure and HLA in healthy donors (dated by TCRdb to the late 2010s). For the wider study: An earlier analysis of roughly 630 of the donors reported 250 to 350 Gb of sequence data and 117 million unique TCR beta sequences from some 180 million T cells. Rather than drawing on any new phenotypic data, the later analysis identified candidate immune exposures from TCR beta sequences and the way those sequences occurred across donors. Donor age, sex, ethnicity and CMV serostatus were collected together with the repertoire data. Genome-wide SNP genotypes for about 60% of the roughly 700 donors were used in a later genetic analysis, which treated that subset as a discovery cohort. Approximately 330 gigabases of sequencing data and around 85 million unique TCR sequences made up an early release that covered several hundred HLA-typed donors. All discovery cohort repertoires had been generated on a single sequencing platform. Because of strong linkage in the cohort, roughly five DR-DQ haplotypes were treated as single units for association and clustering. In addition to the first cohort of roughly 700 subjects, a separate validation cohort of over 90 different subjects was used. The study aimed to test whether cataloging public T cell receptors could reveal signatures of past pathogen exposure. The number of typed donors differed by locus: roughly 629-640 for A, B, C, DRB1 and DQB1; approximately 520 for DQA1; 600 to 610 for DPA1; and 400 to 480 for DPB1. High-throughput TCR immunosequencing, statistical association of individual TCRs with disease status, and machine learning were combined to predict cytomegalovirus infection status. The study used immunosequencing to profile the T cell repertoires of under 700 subjects and linked those repertoires to cytomegalovirus serostatus. Both class I and class II loci were covered by HLA typing, at four-digit resolution. In a later analysis, previously published TCR beta repertoires from fewer than 750 donors were re-analyzed and high-resolution HLA genotyping was added so that TCR occurrence patterns could be studied. Among some 400 genotyped donors of the cohort, an average of approximately 200,000 unique TCR beta nucleotide sequences was sequenced per donor, of which about 19% were non-productive. Of the roughly 400 genotyped donors, approximately 82% fell in the genetic ancestry cluster associated with self-reported Caucasian donors. An earlier analysis of several hundred of the donors applied high-throughput TCR beta sequencing to assess whether each TCR beta V gene segment acted as functional or pseudogenic. Study-wide findings and limitations: According to a later genetic analysis, donors in an Asian-associated ancestry cluster had fewer N-insertions in productive TCRs than the approximately 650-donor mean. The presence/absence analyses assumed that sequencing depth was roughly uniform across donors, and that assumption may not be true. Across donors, most TCR sequences were observed very rarely, whereas some public TCRs were present in many individuals. The only immune exposure information available for the cohort was CMV serostatus. A later analysis found that most CMV-associated TCR beta chains appeared HLA-restricted, with HLA associations seemingly driven largely by CMV exposure. According to the authors, the approach could potentially be generalized to other disease states and immunological phenotypes. When HLA alleles, especially DR and DQ, strongly co-occurred, TCR associations were difficult to assign to individual alleles. The sequencing pipeline was judged likely to have produced a cluster of highly shared sequence variants as a technical artifact. A further reported finding was that TCR beta sequences accurately predicted the HLA-A and HLA-B alleles for most subjects in the first cohort. In the study, approximately 160 TCR beta chains were listed as associated with cytomegalovirus. Linkage disequilibrium might explain the correlated functional status among segregating V segments, but an unknown experimental factor could not be ruled out. Because the 87-base-pair reads could not distinguish some IMGT-functional V segments, including TRBV6-2 and TRBV6-3, those segments were excluded. According to a later analysis, parvovirus B19, influenza, CMV and Epstein-Barr virus appeared linked to several top co-occurrence clusters. The cohort was sequenced for TCR beta chains only, and without alpha or paired-chain data the features that could be detected were limited. An earlier analysis of around 540 of the donors showed that most TCR beta V segments appeared in productive rearrangements either about 90% or about 30% of the time, which broadly matched IMGT annotations. In a later analysis, HLA-associated TCR beta chains were found to be more clonally expanded and to have lower generation probabilities than equally common non-associated chains. A few of the identified cytomegalovirus-associated TCR beta chains were confirmed in vitro to be specific for cytomegalovirus antigens. In a later analysis, TCR association rates were found to vary across HLA loci, with the most associated TCRs seen for DRB1 alleles and the fewest for HLA-C alleles. The classifier was reported to diagnose cytomegalovirus status with high specificity and sensitivity in both the original and validation cohorts. The earlier analysis of 587 of the donors excluded 15 to 20 rarely observed V segments, including chromosome 9 orphons, because counts were too low. In a later analysis, around 17,000 TCR beta sequences were associated with specific HLA alleles at a false discovery rate of 0.05. HLA typing was unavailable for some donors at each locus, so association tests used only the typed subset. An association between a missense DCLRE1C variant and V-gene and J-gene trimming of TCR beta chains was found in a later genetic analysis and replicated in an independent cohort.

Libraries were constructed by the immunoSEQ multiplex PCR assay. For the multiplex PCR, a mixture combining 60 forward primers for TCR Vbeta segments and 13 reverse primers for TCR Jbeta segments was used. The CDR3 region of rearranged TCR beta genes was amplified from genomic DNA with a multiplex PCR assay. The amplified TCR beta libraries were sequenced on the Illumina HiSeq System as 87-base-pair reads. The authors processed their data as follows. In a later analysis, about 80 million unique TCR beta chains were counted across the roughly 610 repertoires, and around 10 million of these chains were shared by at least two donors. A nearest-neighbor algorithm error-corrected the raw reads and collapsed the reads into unique sequences, merging closely related sequences to remove PCR and sequencing errors. Alignment of CDR3 sequences to IMGT reference sequences was used to assign V, D and J gene segments. Each retained sequence needed at least a six-nucleotide match to both a V gene segment and a J gene segment. A rearrangement counted as productive if the CDR3 had no stop codons and remained in frame with V and J, and every other rearrangement counted as non-productive. Following IMGT convention, CDR3 was defined as the stretch from the second conserved V-encoded cysteine up to the conserved J-encoded phenylalanine. The earlier analysis of roughly 590 of the donors excluded any sequence lacking an unambiguous match to a single V gene segment. In an earlier analysis of some 590 of the donors, a V segment was called functional when productive rearrangements were above 56.7%, and segregating when the standard deviation between donors exceeded 5%. A statistical classification framework was developed to diagnose cytomegalovirus status using the catalog of TCR beta chain sequences. V and J gene assignment, in a later analysis, came from comparing TCR nucleotide sequences with IMGT/GENE-DB human TR gene sequences. Using the TCRdist pipeline, a later analysis assigned CDR3 sequences along with most-parsimonious VDJ recombination scenarios. In a later analysis, each TCR beta chain was defined by its CDR3 amino acid sequence together with its V-gene family, and reads lacking a unique V-gene family were excluded. As a way to deal with suspected cross-contamination and a sequencing artifact, a later analysis dropped 592 nucleotide sequences that were highly shared and had low generation probability. In a later analysis, a clonal expansion index was calculated for each public chain from normalized within-repertoire ranks of inferred template counts. In a later analysis, generation probabilities were computed with a VDJ recombination model fitted to out-of-frame rearrangements, and the resulting probabilities were checked against IGoR. In a later analysis, TCR-TCR, TCR-HLA and TCR-CMV co-occurrence was scored with hypergeometric tests, and a repertoire-size bias correction was applied to TCR pairs. In a later analysis, false discovery rates were estimated by permuting HLA or CMV assignments 20 times. A later analysis grouped co-occurring TCRs with DBSCAN, adding TCRdist sequence similarity when clustering within HLA-allele-positive subsets. Repertoires with fewer than 30,000 or more than 120,000 public chains were left out of co-occurrence clustering, as were four to six repertoires with anomalous nucleotide sharing. Entries here come from immuneACCESS through TCRdb and include only in-frame sequences with V and J called. Some clones fail to appear in such tables; in the studies checked, an unresolved V gene covers under half of the shortfall, and the cause of the remainder is unknown. V, J and clone size are those of that table, while D and trimming were read from the DNA. The sample table contains 54,000 or so clones; only one count was recorded for approximately 52% of them. The ten largest clones capture approximately 12% of the sample.

Details on this clone: No antigen is known for it. The sample holds no much larger clone one base away, and base qualities are not on file.

The junction carries 14 bases between V and J, which are trimmed by 6 bases and 5 bases respectively. The CDR3 measures 14 amino acids from cysteine to phenylalanine. The kept DNA is CDR3 alone, 42 bases in frame from the first base. Based on the germline V gene, the CDR1 and CDR2 sequences are MNHNS and SASEGT. The cohort consisted of approximately 690 healthy bone marrow donors. At the time of sampling, every cohort member was nominally healthy, though immune exposures that went unrecorded were likely present. Of the 690 or so cohort members, roughly 300 had positive CMV serostatus and 350 to 450 had negative CMV serostatus, and CMV serostatus was not recorded for the donor. A peripheral blood sample was collected from each donor, and TCR beta sequencing was performed on peripheral blood mononuclear cells. Genomic DNA was extracted from the blood cell samples with the Qiagen DNeasy Blood Extraction Kit.

Material: PBMCs. The origin of this receptor is a human donor in good health. Recombination joined TRBV6-1 with TRBJ2-4; the best D guess is TRBD2, with 6 bases matching. The CDR3 reads as follows: CASRGGGRQNIQYF. The DNA sequence is as follows: TGTGCCAGCAGGGGGGGTGGCCGCCAAAACATTCAGTACTTC.